This record looks at one T cell receptor beta chain sequence and its context. Its antigen is undetermined. The data belong to a study of radiotherapy plus CTLA-4 blockade in lung cancer. Study details: Objective responses were documented in roughly 20% of patients, with disease control in around 31%.

Study-level findings and limits: Radiotherapy with ipilimumab was followed by blood expansion of tumor-derived clones. Early blood T cell clone dynamics reportedly forecast response best, with interferon-beta.

Measured with immunoSEQ multiplex PCR; TCRdb has only the in-frame clones, and not every one. The sample contains 40,000 or so clones, 80% to 90% of which appear only once. Ipilimumab-mediated CTLA-4 blockade plus focal radiation was given to patients having chemo-refractory metastatic non-small-cell lung cancer. Trimming took 5 bases from V and 4 from J; bases not matched to a gene: 8. The CDR3 is made up of 18 amino acids. Germline-derived CDR1 and CDR2 are SGHAT and FQNNGV. The receptor was isolated from a human donor with non-small cell lung cancer whose response to radiotherapy plus ipilimumab could not be evaluated. J is TRBJ2-2 and V is TRBV11-2; 15 bases are a match to TRBD2. Specimen: peripheral blood, collected from a patient treated with radiotherapy plus ipilimumab. The CDR3 region is CASSRLGTSGGSTGELFF. The CDR3 DNA reads as TGTGCCAGCAGCCGACTCGGGACTAGCGGGGGGAGCACCGGGGAGCTGTTTTTT.